One and the same sample provided the 25 T cell receptor beta chains below, sequenced in a study of blood T cell repertoires in COVID-19. Generated by immunoSEQ multiplex PCR, the TCRdb table keeps only in-frame clones and is missing some. The sample yields some 110,000 clones, about 84% seen once. Sequencing was carried out using peripheral blood. These receptor sequences come from a human donor in a cohort sampled during active COVID-19.

The chain has TRBV5-6 and TRBJ1-5; D ambiguous. The CDR3 covers 15 residues. Looked up from germline, CDR1 is SGHDT and CDR2 is YYEEEE. V was cut by 2 bases and J by 2 bases, with 11 bases left in between. The CDR3 reads CASSLRSAGNQPQHF. In DNA form, the CDR3 reads TGTGCCAGCAGCTTACGATCGGCGGGCAATCAGCCCCAGCATTTT.

This clone was recorded once. V usage is TRBV7-9 and J usage is TRBJ1-2; 10 bases line up with TRBD1. After removal of 11 bases from V and 8 bases from J, the junction contained 8 bases not matched to a gene. The germline V gene encodes CDR1 SEHNR and CDR2 FQNEAQ (reference sequence). The CDR3 totals 12 residues. Here the CDR3 DNA reads TGTGCCTGGAGACAGGGGGCTGAGGGCTACACCTTC. Encoded protein: CAWRQGAEGYTF. Full variable domain (outside the CDR3, taken from reference TRBV7-9 and TRBJ1-2): DTGVSQNPRHKITKRGQNVTFRCDPISEHNRLYWYRQTLGQGPEFLTYFQNEAQLEKSRLLSDRFSAERPKGSFSTLEIQRTEQGDSAMYLCAWRQGAEGYTFGSGTRLTVV.

The chain is built from TRBV5-4 and TRBJ2-2; TRBD2 agrees at 11 bases. The junction had 7 bases not matched to a gene; V was cut back by 2 bases and J by 7 bases. There are 16 residues in the CDR3. Germline values: CDR1 SGHNT, CDR2 YYREEE (reference sequence). CDR3 sequence reads: CASSFGLAGGNGELFF. CDR3 coding DNA: TGTGCCAGCAGCTTTGGGCTAGCGGGAGGTAACGGGGAGCTGTTTTTT.

This clone was detected only once. The rearrangement uses TRBV7-6 and TRBJ1-6; 9 bases agree with TRBD1. The ends lost 1 base at V and 10 bases at J; junction bases unmatched: 8. This CDR3 has 16 residues. Per the germline V gene, CDR1 is SGHVS and CDR2 is FNYEAQ. The CDR3 reads CASSLGPGTGKSPLHF. As DNA, the CDR3 is TGTGCCAGCAGCTTAGGACCCGGGACAGGGAAATCACCCCTCCACTTT.

This chain connects TRBV27 to TRBJ2-7, with D perhaps TRBD2 (6 bases). V was clipped by 4 bases and J by 10 bases, with 20 bases between them. This CDR3 region has 14 residues. Per germline, CDR1 MNHEY and CDR2 SMNVEV (reference sequence). This CDR3 is CASSSSTKGLVQYF. The CDR3 nucleotides are TGTGCCAGCAGTTCCAGCACTAAGGGACTCGTTCAGTACTTC.

This chain uses TRBV28 with TRBJ2-1; possibly TRBD2 for D (6 bases). Between the trimmed V and J ends, which lost 5 bases and 0 bases, there was a span of 11 bases. Germline CDR1 is MDHEN and CDR2 is SYDVKM. This CDR3 region has 15 residues. The CDR3 nucleotides read TGTGCCAGCAGTCCGGACTATCTCTCCTACAATGAGCAGTTCTTC. It yields the protein CASSPDYLSYNEQFF.

The chain links TRBV6-4 to TRBJ2-5, with 11 nucleotides matching TRBD2. J lost 1 base, V lost 4 bases, and 2 bases had no gene match. Per germline, CDR1 MRHNA and CDR2 SNTAGT. CDR3 length: 15 residues. This chain's CDR3 is CASSALAGAQETQYF. CDR3 nucleotides: TGTGCCAGCAGTGCACTAGCGGGGGCCCAAGAGACCCAGTACTTC.

This sequence joins TRBV7-2 and TRBJ1-5; perhaps TRBD1 as D (5 bases). Germline V gene sequence: CDR1 SGHTA, CDR2 FQGNSA. Trimming pared 5 bases from V and 7 bases from J, leaving 21 bases between. The CDR3 has 16 residues. The CDR3 spells CASSPQGGGSVQPQHF. Here the CDR3 DNA reads TGTGCCAGCAGCCCCCAGGGCGGAGGGAGTGTCCAGCCCCAGCATTTT.

V usage is TRBV6-6 and J usage is TRBJ2-3, with a weak D call TRBD2 (6 bases). CDR3 length: 15 residues. CDR1 is MNHNY and CDR2 is SVGAGI in the germline V gene (reference sequence). Trimming took off 0 bases at V and 9 bases at J, with 16 bases between the two ends. The CDR3 loop is CASSYSLSSEVTQYF. DNA of the CDR3: TGTGCCAGCAGTTACTCGTTATCTAGCGAAGTGACGCAGTATTTT.

The chain is built from TRBV5-1 and TRBJ2-1; no reliable D call. Per the germline V gene, CDR1 is SGHRS and CDR2 is YFSETQ. The CDR3 has 12 residues. Trimming cost V 4 bases and J 5 bases, with 7 bases left between them. CDR3 protein: CASSNRDNEQFF. CDR3 nucleotide sequence: TGCGCCAGCAGCAATCGTGACAATGAGCAGTTCTTC.

This sequence joins TRBV5-1 and TRBJ2-2, with 8 nucleotides matching TRBD1. This CDR3 spans 15 amino acids. Germline CDR1 reads SGHRS; CDR2 reads YFSETQ. J was trimmed by 5 bases and V by 4 bases; bases with no gene match: 7. The CDR3 DNA reads TGCGCCAGCAGCACCCGACAGGGGCTGACCGGGGAGCTGTTTTTT. This gives the protein CASSTRQGLTGELFF.

The rearrangement links TRBV9 to TRBJ1-1; D ambiguous. This CDR3 contains 15 residues. V was trimmed by 0 bases and J by 0 bases, leaving 9 bases between them. The germline gives CDR1 SGDLS, CDR2 YYNGEE. CDR3 in amino acids: CASSVAAGMNTEAFF. The CDR3 DNA follows: TGTGCCAGCAGCGTAGCGGCGGGGATGAACACTGAAGCTTTCTTT.

This sequence joins TRBV3-1 (or the pseudogene TRBV3-2) and TRBJ2-2; 11 bases fit TRBD2. V trimming: 1 base; J trimming: 0 bases; junction bases outside the gene matches: 7. The length of the CDR3 is 19 residues. In germline, CDR1 is LGHDT, CDR2 YNNKEL (reference sequence). The CDR3 here is CASSQGRLAGWTNTGELFF. The CDR3 DNA reads as TGTGCCAGCAGCCAAGGAAGACTAGCGGGATGGACGAACACCGGGGAGCTGTTTTTT.

In DNA form, the CDR3 reads TGTGCCAGCAGCAGTCTAGGACTAGCGGACTACAATGAGCAGTTCTTC. Protein: CASSSLGLADYNEQFF. V and J are TRBV3-1 (or the pseudogene TRBV3-2) and TRBJ2-1, with 10 bases lining up with TRBD2. The ends lost 5 bases at V and 3 bases at J; junction bases unmatched: 7. The CDR3 covers 16 residues. Per germline, CDR1 LGHDT and CDR2 YNNKEL (reference sequence).

This clone was recorded only once. The chain employs TRBV6-5 and TRBJ1-1; D possibly corresponds to TRBD1 (6 bases). V dropped 7 bases and J dropped 1 base, with 7 bases sitting between them. The CDR3 loop spans 12 amino acids. Germline V lookup: CDR1 MNHEY, CDR2 SVGAGI. This CDR3 reads CASMTGNTEAFF. CDR3 nucleotides: TGTGCCAGCATGACAGGGAACACTGAAGCTTTCTTT.

The chain has TRBV28 and TRBJ1-5, with D unclear. The ends were cut back, 3 bases at V and 0 bases at J, with 18 bases in the middle. There are 18 residues in the CDR3. Germline V gene lookup returns CDR1 MDHEN and CDR2 SYDVKM. The CDR3 sequence: CASSFSPGRKNSNQPQHF. The CDR3 DNA follows: TGTGCCAGCAGTTTCTCCCCTGGCAGGAAAAATAGCAATCAGCCCCAGCATTTT. Using reference TRBV28 and TRBJ1-5 for the parts outside the CDR3, the full variable domain is DVKVTQSSRYLVKRTGEKVFLECVQDMDHENMFWYRQDPGLGLRLIYFSYDVKMKEKGDIPEGYSVSREKKERFSLILESASTNQTSMYLCASSFSPGRKNSNQPQHFGDGTRLSIL.

This chain links TRBV21-1 with TRBJ1-1; TRBD1 was called by the table and not checked on the DNA. TRBV21-1 is an annotated pseudogene. The CDR3 spans 16 residues. The CDR3, as DNA: TGTGCCAGCAGCAAAAAGGATACAGGGCAGAACACTGAAGCTTTCTTT. It specifies CASSKKDTGQNTEAFF.

This clone has more than one count but fewer than ten. The chain recombines TRBV7-6 with TRBJ2-2; D perhaps matches TRBD1 (5 bases). CDR1 SGHVS and CDR2 FNYEAQ come from the germline V gene. This CDR3 spans 16 amino acids. V lost 1 base, J lost 4 bases, and 13 bases lay in between. The CDR3 sequence is CASSLEARQTTGELFF. In DNA form, the CDR3 reads TGTGCCAGCAGCTTAGAGGCCCGACAGACCACCGGGGAGCTGTTTTTT.

The chain combines TRBV19 with TRBJ1-1, with D possibly being TRBD1 (6 bases). CDR3 size: 15 residues. With 5 bases removed from V and 0 bases from J, the gap between germline ends came to 13 bases. Germline V gives CDR1 LNHDA, CDR2 SQIVND (reference sequence). The CDR3 sequence: CASSPDQGMNTEAFF. In nucleotides, the CDR3 is TGTGCCAGTAGTCCCGACCAGGGGATGAACACTGAAGCTTTCTTT.

The V gene is TRBV2, the J gene TRBJ2-2, with D possibly being TRBD2 (5 bases). The V and J ends lost 7 bases and 6 bases respectively, with 18 bases between them. Germline CDR1 is SNHLY and CDR2 is FYNNEI. The CDR3 consists of 15 residues. The CDR3 nucleotides read TGTGCCAGCATTCGGGGATCAGGTTCCCCCGGGGAGCTGTTTTTT. It codes for CASIRGSGSPGELFF.

This clone turned up a few times. The chain is built from TRBV6-5 and TRBJ1-1, with no clear D. The CDR3 extends over 14 amino acids. Germline loops: CDR1 MNHEY, CDR2 SVGAGI. V was pared by 6 bases and J by 4 bases, with 15 bases between. The CDR3: CASRRTARTTEAFF. CDR3 in DNA: TGTGCCAGCAGGCGGACTGCGAGAACCACTGAAGCTTTCTTT.

The rearrangement links TRBV5-6 to TRBJ1-5; D ambiguous. The germline gives CDR1 SGHDT, CDR2 YYEEEE. The CDR3 runs to 16 residues. The V end was cut by 1 base, the J end by 0 bases, with 11 bases between. The CDR3 loop reads CASSLPGPYSNQPQHF. The CDR3 region has the DNA TGTGCCAGCAGCTTGCCAGGTCCTTATAGCAATCAGCCCCAGCATTTT.

V gene TRBV19 combines with J gene TRBJ2-3; TRBD2 aligns across 8 bases. The J segment lost 2 bases and the V segment lost 0 bases, leaving 10 bases of the junction unmatched. Germline CDR1 reads LNHDA; CDR2 reads SQIVND (reference sequence). The CDR3 length is 18 residues. The CDR3 region is CASSIDIGRAPNTDTQYF. CDR3 coding DNA: TGTGCCAGTAGTATAGACATCGGGAGGGCCCCTAACACAGATACGCAGTATTTT.

The CDR3 DNA is TGTGCCAGCTCACAAGGACAGGGCTGGGTGACCCAGTACTTC. This sequence encodes CASSQGQGWVTQYF. J is TRBJ2-5 and V is TRBV18, with 8 bases that match TRBD1. The CDR3 is 14 residues long. Germline values: CDR1 KGHSH, CDR2 LQKENI. The V gene end was trimmed by 4 bases and the J gene end by 7 bases; junction bases not matched to a gene: 8.

This chain links TRBV12-3 or TRBV12-4 with TRBJ1-2, with 7 bases matching TRBD1. This CDR3 comprises 12 residues. The ends lost 7 bases at V and 4 bases at J; junction bases unmatched: 3. CDR3 coding DNA: TGTGCCAGCACAGGGGGTGTCTATGGCTACACCTTC. Encoded protein: CASTGGVYGYTF.